Listed below are T cell receptor beta chains from one sample, sequenced in a study of post-analysis software for immune sequencing data. TCRdb independently ran MiXCR on the PCR reads; one entry per CDR3 protein. The repertoire holds 750,000 to 950,000 distinct CDR3 sequences, about half seen once, with roughly 4.9% in the top ten. The sequenced sample was blood. The receptor set was obtained from a girl aged 5-17 years with multiple sclerosis. Both conserved end residues are part of each CDR3. D genes are given only for firm matches. Some rows have no size entry. The others give once, few or many, or a class for an expanded clone.

D gene	clone size	J gene	V gene	CDR3 protein	CDR3 DNA
.	.	TRBJ2-7	TRBV7-8	CASSLASRDSYYEQYF	TGTGCCAGCAGCTTAGCTTCCCGGGACTCTTACTACGAGCAGTACTTC
.	few	TRBJ1-2	TRBV10-3	CAINKNGLLGYTF	TGTGCCATCAATAAAAACGGGCTTCTCGGCTACACCTTC
.	.	TRBJ2-7	TRBV20-1	CSARTASGTKYNEQYF	TGCAGTGCTAGGACGGCCTCCGGGACAAAGTACAATGAGCAGTACTTC
.	few	TRBJ1-2	TRBV7-9	CASSSSLQTNREGYTF	TGTGCCAGCAGCTCCTCGTTACAAACAAACAGGGAGGGCTACACCTTC
.	few	TRBJ1-5	TRBV6-2/TRBV6-3	CATRDLSGAAQPQHF	TGTGCCACCCGGGATCTTTCGGGTGCGGCTCAGCCCCAGCATTTT
.	.	TRBJ2-7	TRBV28	CASSLRIGSQAYEQYF	TGTGCCAGCAGTTTAAGGATTGGGAGTCAGGCCTACGAGCAGTACTTC
TRBD1	few	TRBJ2-1	TRBV5-1	CASSPGQGFSYNEQFF	TGCGCCAGCAGCCCGGGACAGGGGTTCTCCTACAATGAGCAGTTCTTC
TRBD1	.	TRBJ2-5	TRBV6-6	CVSSSLTGVYQETQYF	TGTGTCAGCAGTTCTTTGACAGGGGTCTACCAAGAGACCCAGTACTTC
.	.	TRBJ2-5	TRBV7-3	CASSLGAVGTQYF	TGTGCCAGCAGCTTAGGAGCGGTAGGGACCCAGTACTTC
.	.	TRBJ2-1	TRBV3-1	CASISGGDEQFF	TGTGCCAGCATCTCAGGAGGCGATGAGCAGTTCTTC
.	.	TRBJ1-4	TRBV20-1	CSARLPPREKRFF	TGCAGTGCTAGACTGCCGCCTCGGGAAAAACGGTTTTTT
.	.	TRBJ1-6	TRBV20-1	CSATREANSPLHF	TGCAGTGCTACCCGGGAAGCGAATTCACCCCTCCACTTT
.	.	TRBJ2-7	TRBV7-7	CASSLGMGDEQYF	TGTGCTAGCAGCTTAGGTATGGGTGACGAGCAGTACTTC
.	.	TRBJ2-5	TRBV4-1	CASSQGYGGELETQYF	TGCGCCAGCAGCCAAGGGTATGGGGGAGAACTAGAGACCCAGTACTTC
TRBD2	.	TRBJ2-1	TRBV20-1	CSAREGGSSYNEQFF	TGCAGTGCTAGAGAGGGGGGGAGCTCCTACAATGAGCAGTTCTTC
.	few	TRBJ1-2	TRBV25-1	CASSAWVSGRQPYGYTF	TGTGCCAGCAGCGCCTGGGTTTCGGGGCGACAACCCTATGGCTACACCTTC
.	few	TRBJ1-2	TRBV5-1	CASSLAAGGYTF	TGTGCCAGCAGCTTAGCCGCGGGAGGCTACACCTTC
.	.	TRBJ2-1	TRBV9	CASSVGVGESYNEQFF	TGTGCCAGCAGCGTAGGAGTGGGCGAATCCTACAATGAGCAGTTCTTC
.	.	TRBJ2-7	TRBV28	CASSSPGAASSYEQYF	TGTGCCAGCAGTTCCCCGGGGGCGGCGAGCTCCTACGAGCAGTACTTC
TRBD2	once	TRBJ2-7	TRBV5-6	CASSPPLGTSGTEQYF	TGTGCCAGCAGCCCGCCCCTGGGGACTAGCGGGACCGAGCAGTACTTC
TRBD2	.	TRBJ2-1	TRBV2	CASSPRTSWDEQFF	TGTGCCAGCAGTCCTAGGACTAGCTGGGATGAGCAGTTCTTC
TRBD1	.	TRBJ2-3	TRBV12-3/TRBV12-4	CASNLPGQVRTDTQYF	TGTGCCAGCAATCTACCGGGACAGGTGAGGACAGATACGCAGTATTTT